The next 10 T cell receptor beta chains were all read from a single sample in a study of blood T cells in healthy people across ages. A second roughly 6 to 12 cycle PCR used barcoded and J-beta primers. In TCRdb, the 5' RACE reads were re-called with MiXCR into one record per CDR3 protein. The repertoire holds more than 450,000 distinct CDR3 sequences, with about 29% as singletons. These data were also reused for a study on T cells of mothers and their children.

Source material: blood. The receptors derive from a boy aged 2 to 10 in good health.

This clonotype was counted between two and nine times. V and J are TRBV20-1 and TRBJ2-7; 8 bases align to TRBD2. Per germline, CDR1 DFQATT and CDR2 SNEGSKA (reference sequence). The CDR3 contains 15 residues. After removal of 2 bases from V and 3 bases from J, the junction contained 9 bases not matched to a gene. This CDR3 reads CSARTTIAGIYEQYF. The DNA for the CDR3 is TGCAGTGCTAGAACTACAATAGCGGGGATCTACGAGCAGTACTTC.

This clonotype was counted at least ten times. The genes are TRBV5-1 and TRBJ2-5; 8 nucleotides line up with TRBD2. V gave up 2 bases and J gave up 2 bases; unmatched junction bases: 5. The CDR3 is 15 residues long. Germline CDR1 is SGHRS and CDR2 is YFSETQ. CDR3 sequence: CASSFSSGHQETQYF. Here the CDR3 DNA reads TGCGCCAGCAGCTTTTCTAGCGGGCATCAAGAGACCCAGTACTTC.

The rearrangement joins TRBV29-1 to TRBJ1-1; D gene ambiguous. The germline gives CDR1 SQVTM, CDR2 ANQGSEA. V was trimmed by 5 bases and J by 6 bases, leaving 13 bases between them. The CDR3 runs to 12 residues. For the CDR3, the DNA is TGCAGCGTTCTCCCGGGATCCGCTGAAGCTTTCTTT. This sequence encodes CSVLPGSAEAFF.

The genes are TRBV6-1 and TRBJ2-4; D is undetermined. Germline V gene data show CDR1 as MNHNS and CDR2 as SASEGT. CDR3 length equals 11 residues. Trimming stripped 1 base from V and 8 bases from J, with 3 bases between. CDR3 in amino acids: CASSEGDIQYF. In DNA, the CDR3 is TGTGCCAGCAGTGAAGGGGACATTCAGTACTTC.

The chain is built from TRBV3-1 and TRBJ1-1; TRBD1 is a possible D gene (6 bases). Trimming took off 3 bases at V and 6 bases at J, with 11 bases between the two ends. The CDR3 is 13 amino acids. CDR1 and CDR2 (germline): LGHDT, YNNKEL (reference sequence). The CDR3 is CASSHRGAAEAFF. For the CDR3, the DNA is TGTGCCAGCAGCCATAGGGGGGCGGCTGAAGCTTTCTTT.

This chain joins TRBV5-1 and TRBJ2-3, with 8 bases identical to TRBD1. Germline-derived CDR1 and CDR2 are SGHRS and YFSETQ. V lost 2 bases, J lost 1 base, and 6 bases stayed unmatched. The CDR3 spans 16 residues. DNA for the CDR3: TGCGCCAGCAGCTTCGGACAGGGTCCTCGCACAGATACGCAGTATTTT. Translated: CASSFGQGPRTDTQYF.

This chain links TRBV5-1 with TRBJ1-1; the match to TRBD1 covers 10 bases. The CDR3 totals 14 residues. Germline V gene sequence: CDR1 SGHRS, CDR2 YFSETQ. After removal of 2 bases from V and 11 bases from J, the junction contained 9 bases not matched to a gene. DNA for the CDR3: TGCGCCAGCAGCTTCACGGACGGACAGGGGGTTGCTTTCTTT. This sequence encodes CASSFTDGQGVAFF. The variable domain in full, with the rest retrieved from reference TRBV5-1 and TRBJ1-1, is KAGVTQTPRYLIKTRGQQVTLSCSPISGHRSVSWYQQTPGQGLQFLFEYFSETQRNKGNFPGRFSGRQFSNSRSEMNVSTLELGDSALYLCASSFTDGQGVAFFGQGTRLTVV.

This clonotype has just a few counts. The V call is TRBV6-5, the J call TRBJ1-1; no reliable D call. V was pared by 4 bases and J by 1 base, with 10 bases between. The length of the CDR3 is 14 residues. The germline V gene has CDR1 MNHEY and CDR2 SVGAGI. The CDR3 DNA reads TGTGCCAGCAGTTTCGGGGAGGCGAACACTGAAGCTTTCTTT. This sequence encodes CASSFGEANTEAFF.

The rearrangement joins TRBV11-2 to TRBJ2-1, with 9 bases lining up with TRBD2. This CDR3 region has 17 residues. V lost 0 bases and J lost 8; bases outside the gene matches: 11. The V gene's germline CDR1 is SGHAT and CDR2 FQNNGV. The CDR3 loop reads CASSLDQGVAGADEQFF. Written as DNA, the CDR3 is TGTGCCAGCAGCTTAGATCAGGGAGTAGCGGGAGCGGATGAGCAGTTCTTC.

This clonotype was detected only once. The chain combines TRBV9 with TRBJ2-5, with TRBD2 as a possible D gene (7 bases). Trimming took 1 base from V and 5 from J, leaving 15 bases between them. Germline V gene data show CDR1 as SGDLS and CDR2 as YYNGEE. The CDR3 totals 15 residues. The CDR3 coding sequence is TGTGCCAGCAGCGTAACAGCGGGGAGGGGGGAGACCCAGTACTTC. It encodes CASSVTAGRGETQYF.